A single T cell receptor beta chain is shown here with its context. The sample originates from a study of T-cell reconstitution after alpha-beta-depleted transplantation in children. The authors prepared the TCRbeta library with unique molecular identifiers. TCRdb itself ran the PCR reads through MiXCR, one entry per CDR3 protein. The table has approximately 400,000 distinct CDR3 sequences, around 15% seen once. The CDR3 has 13 amino acids. CDR1 and CDR2 from the germline V gene are DFQATT and SNEGSKA (reference sequence). V shed 6 bases and J shed 2 bases, with 12 bases lying between them. The V call is TRBV20-1, the J call TRBJ2-3, with a tentative D call TRBD2 (6 bases). The receptor's source is a boy under three years old who had a stem cell transplant for Wiskott-Aldrich syndrome, so the T cells may come from the graft donor. The sample was PBMCs, mostly from graft donor cells, taken 360 days after TCRalphabeta/CD19-depleted stem cell transplant. The CDR3 DNA follows: TGCAGTGCCCCGGCGGGGAACACAGATACGCAGTATTTT. Translating gives CSAPAGNTDTQYF.